This is a list of T cell receptor beta chains from one sample in a study of T cells in Graves' hyperthyroidism and ophthalmopathy. Via MiXCR, TCRdb re-called the multiplex PCR reads, giving one row per CDR3 protein. Of a few hundred thousand distinct CDR3 sequences detected, about a sixth appear once; the ten largest clones hold 2.5% to 4%. Specimen: blood. The origin of the receptors is a woman aged 40 to 49 with Graves' ophthalmopathy. Each CDR3 is given without its conserved first and last residue. Some rows mark clone size as missing; the rest say once, few, many or name a class of expanded clone.

>TRBV3-1|many|TRBJ2-1
ASSQNTGGNEQF
>TRBV3-1|.|TRBJ2-7
ASSRRIGRGNEQY
>TRBV6-5|many|TRBJ2-5
ASSYSKSPPGAQY
>TRBV2|many|TRBJ2-3
ASNSLATDTQY
>TRBV4-2|.|TRBJ2-7
ASSPGDRDGEQY
>TRBV19|many|TRBJ1-6
ASSFRNSPLH
>TRBV7-9|.|TRBJ2-5
ASSQRDAGQETQY
>TRBV3-1|many|TRBJ2-5
ASSHTEETQY
>TRBV6-5|.|TRBJ1-1
ASSYSRLQEAF
>TRBV11-1|many|TRBJ2-7
ASSLRTSGNYEQY
>TRBV4-1|.|TRBJ2-3
ASSALAGGQDTQY
>TRBV10-3|.|TRBJ2-5
ATGLAATYQETQY
>TRBV5-1|many|TRBJ2-1
ASSLEPGGPNEQF
>TRBV7-9|.|TRBJ2-7
ASTLGAIYEQY
>TRBV6-2/TRBV6-3|.|TRBJ2-3
ASSQSLAGADTQY
>TRBV6-2/TRBV6-3|many|TRBJ1-1
ASKDLRTGQRAF
>TRBV7-2|many|TRBJ2-2
ASSPRTHAGELF
>TRBV5-1|.|TRBJ1-1
ASSLGGEGVNTEAF
>TRBV12-3/TRBV12-4|many|TRBJ1-2
ASSLAGTAYGYT
>TRBV20-1|.|TRBJ2-1
SARSLGRTYNEQF
>TRBV20-1|.|TRBJ1-4
SAMIGTGNEKLF
>TRBV29-1|many|TRBJ2-3
SVEGVLQGQYSTDTQY
>TRBV25-1|few|TRBJ2-3
ASSESDGRTDTQY
>TRBV19|many|TRBJ1-1
ASSIGQGARGTEAF
>TRBV13|many|TRBJ1-3
ASSLGTENTIY
>TRBV29-1|few|TRBJ2-3
SVEVTSGRGPDTQY
>TRBV6-5|many|TRBJ2-1
ASSYSEDSSYNEQF
>TRBV5-4|.|TRBJ2-7
ASSPGTSGNTYEQY
>TRBV2|many|TRBJ1-6
ASLDGDFLGYNSPLH
>TRBV28|many|TRBJ2-7
ATLHSRGGYEQY
>TRBV3-1|many|TRBJ2-5
ASSPPWLAGDQETQY
>TRBV20-1|.|TRBJ1-4
SAHRGVWEKLF
>TRBV3-1|many|TRBJ1-2
ASSQGGTTAGYT
>TRBV5-6|.|TRBJ2-7
ASSLSGTGGYYEQY
>TRBV28|many|TRBJ1-5
ASSPVGGGHSNQPQH